The TCR beta chain described here comes from a study of response to subunit inactivated influenza vaccine. A note on this clonotype: The antigen remains unidentified.

TCRdb re-called the RT-PCR reads through MiXCR, storing one row per CDR3 protein. The sample consists of more than 400,000 distinct CDR3 sequences, around 7.9% of them appearing once. Findings of the study overall: The study's authors posited that every seasonal influenza vaccination enlists few new T cells.

With 4 bases removed from V and 10 bases from J, the gap between germline ends came to 16 bases. This CDR3 is built from 14 residues. The germline V gene encodes CDR1 ENHRY and CDR2 SYGVKD. The chain couples TRBV10-3 to TRBJ1-4; D not resolved. Sample: PBMCs from blood, taken less than 30 months after vaccination. This TCR derives from a man aged 50 to 69 who received an inactivated influenza vaccine. As DNA, the CDR3 is TGTGCCATCAGTGCCGTCACCCCACGGGCAAAACTGTTTTTT. Translation: CAISAVTPRAKLFF.